The clone carrying this T cell receptor (beta chain) was counted ten times or more. Its cognate antigen is unknown. The data were taken from a study of regulatory T cells in long-lasting Graves disease. General study results and limits: There was favoring of TRBV28, TRBJ1-2 and TRBJ2-5 in persistent disease.

Regarding time point: newly diagnosed GD, antithyroid drugs for less than 3 months. Generation of the TCR library employed RNA extracted from PBMCs. An endocrinology unit in Xi'an, China, supplied the patients. Approximately 10 milliliters of peripheral blood went into EDTA tubes. Sequencing libraries for TCR beta were prepared with iRepertoire HTBI primers and Arm-PCR of CDR3 regions. TCRdb re-derived calls from the multiplex PCR reads in MiXCR, one entry per CDR3 protein. The sample gives about 460,000 distinct CDR3 sequences, approximately 14% of which show up once; roughly a sixth is in the top ten. Germline V gene lookup returns CDR1 SNHLY and CDR2 FYNNEI. The ends were cut back, 4 bases at V and 7 bases at J, with 17 bases in the middle. The CDR3 runs to 15 residues. These records were also assigned to another study, of T cells in Graves' hyperthyroidism and ophthalmopathy.

The J gene is TRBJ2-1, the V gene TRBV2; D perhaps matches TRBD2 (6 bases). The sample in question was peripheral blood mononuclear cells (PBMCs), obtained at new diagnosis, from a patient treated with antithyroid drugs. This TCR was sampled from a woman aged 50 to 60 with Graves disease. CDR3 nucleotides: TGTGCCAGCAGTGCCCCGGGGTCAGGGACTAATGAGCAGTTCTTC. This gives the protein CASSAPGSGTNEQFF.